This TCR beta chain originates from a study of CD8 T cells in Susac syndrome. After extraction with the RNeasy kit, about 0.5 to 1 ug of the RNA was reverse transcribed using random hexamers. TCRdb reprocessed the immunoSEQ multiplex PCR reads with MiXCR, giving one entry per CDR3 protein. The sample lists roughly 150,000 distinct CDR3 sequences; about 95% were seen once. This clonotype was sampled from a human donor with multiple sclerosis. Sequenced sample: CD8+ T cells from PBMCs.

The CDR3 DNA sequence: TGTGCCTGGAGTGTAGGGCCCGCGACAGCTAGCAATCAGCCCCAGCATTTT. Translated, it gives CAWSVGPATASNQPQHF. The gene calls are TRBV30 and TRBJ1-5; the D gene is possibly TRBD1 (5 bases). From germline, CDR1 is GTSNPN and CDR2 SVGIG (reference sequence). Trimming removed 0 bases at V and 0 bases at J, with 15 bases between. The CDR3 is made up of 17 amino acids.